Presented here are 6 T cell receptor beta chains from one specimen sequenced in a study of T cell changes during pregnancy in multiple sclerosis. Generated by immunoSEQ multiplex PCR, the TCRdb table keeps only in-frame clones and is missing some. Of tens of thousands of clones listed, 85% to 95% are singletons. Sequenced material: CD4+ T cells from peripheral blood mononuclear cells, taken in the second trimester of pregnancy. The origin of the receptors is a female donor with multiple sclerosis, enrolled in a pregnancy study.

CDR3 coding DNA: TGCGCCAGCAGCCAACTGGCTAGCGGGATACAAGAGACCCAGTACTTC. Its translation is CASSQLASGIQETQYF. The gene calls are TRBV4-1 and TRBJ2-5; 9 bases map to TRBD2. CDR3 size: 16 residues. After removal of 2 bases from V and 2 bases from J, the junction contained 6 bases not matched to a gene. Per the germline V gene, CDR1 is MGHRA and CDR2 is YSYEKL.

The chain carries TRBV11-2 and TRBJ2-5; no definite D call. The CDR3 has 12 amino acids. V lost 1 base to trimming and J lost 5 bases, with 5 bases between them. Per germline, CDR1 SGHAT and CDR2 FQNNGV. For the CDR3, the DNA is TGTGCCAGCAGCTTAGTCCTCGAGACCCAGTACTTC. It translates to CASSLVLETQYF.

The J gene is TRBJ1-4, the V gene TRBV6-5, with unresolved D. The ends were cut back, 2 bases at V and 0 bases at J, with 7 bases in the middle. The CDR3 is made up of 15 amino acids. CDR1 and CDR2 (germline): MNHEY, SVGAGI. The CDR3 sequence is CASSYDTPTNEKLFF. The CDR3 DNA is TGTGCCAGCAGTTACGATACTCCAACTAATGAAAAACTGTTTTTT.

Here the CDR3 DNA reads TGTGCCAGTAGTATTGCGGGACAGACCAGCAATCAGCCCCAGCATTTT. Its translation is CASSIAGQTSNQPQHF. The chain employs TRBV19 and TRBJ1-5; 7 bases align to TRBD1. The length of the CDR3 is 16 residues. From germline, CDR1 is LNHDA and CDR2 SQIVND (reference sequence). Trimming at V came to 3 bases and at J to 1 base, leaving 6 bases not matched to a gene.

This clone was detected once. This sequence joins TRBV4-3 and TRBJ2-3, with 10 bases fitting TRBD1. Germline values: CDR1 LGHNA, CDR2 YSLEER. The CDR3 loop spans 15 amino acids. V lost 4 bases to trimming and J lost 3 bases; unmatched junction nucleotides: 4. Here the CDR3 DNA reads TGCGCCAGCAGCCCCCGGGACAGGGGAACAGATACGCAGTATTTT. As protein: CASSPRDRGTDTQYF.

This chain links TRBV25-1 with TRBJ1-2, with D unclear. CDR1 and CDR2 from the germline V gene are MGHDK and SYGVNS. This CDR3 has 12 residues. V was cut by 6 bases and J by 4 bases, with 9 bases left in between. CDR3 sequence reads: CASRGSPYGYTF. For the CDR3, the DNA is TGTGCCAGCAGGGGGAGCCCCTATGGCTACACCTTC.